Shown below are 21 T cell receptor beta chains from a single sample sequenced in a study of molecular identifiers for immune sequencing clone quantification. In TCRdb, the PCR reads were re-called with MiXCR into one record per CDR3 protein. The sample lists approximately 500,000 distinct CDR3 sequences, roughly 26% occurring once. The sample consisted of naive CD8+ T cells from blood, with Jurkat cell RNA spiked in. As to subset: FACS-sorted CD8+CD4-CCR7+CD45RA+ naive T cells. The receptors shown here come from a human donor in good health. Some libraries in this study had Jurkat cell RNA spiked in.

Turning to this clonotype: This may arise from a read error, as a much more abundant clone is one base away. The CDR3, as DNA: TGTGCCAGCAGCCAAGATGGAGCGAATTCCTACGAGCAGTACTTC. It encodes CASSQDGANSYEQYF. V usage is TRBV14 and J usage is TRBJ2-7; D remains unclear. The CDR3 is made up of 15 amino acids. Germline loops: CDR1 SGHDN, CDR2 FVKESK. V was trimmed by 0 bases and J by 1 base, leaving 10 bases between them.

This clonotype has ten or more counts. This chain uses TRBV2 with TRBJ2-3; 8 bases are shared with TRBD1. Germline V lookup: CDR1 SNHLY, CDR2 FYNNEI. V lost 9 bases, J lost 2 bases, and 4 bases stayed unmatched. CDR3 length: 13 residues. CDR3 loop: CARDRENTDTQYF. CDR3 coding DNA: TGTGCCAGGGACAGGGAAAACACAGATACGCAGTATTTT.

This clonotype came up many times. The V and J genes are TRBV5-4 and TRBJ2-3; no reliable D call. The CDR3 loop spans 12 amino acids. Trimming took 4 bases from V and 2 from J, leaving 5 bases between them. Per germline, CDR1 SGHNT and CDR2 YYREEE (reference sequence). The CDR3 loop is CASSDITDTQYF. The CDR3 DNA follows: TGTGCCAGCAGCGATATCACAGATACGCAGTATTTT.

This clonotype was observed at least ten times. The CDR3 loop is CASSLGRAGNTIYF. DNA of the CDR3: TGTGCCAGCAGTTTGGGCAGAGCTGGAAACACCATATATTTT. The genes are TRBV27 and TRBJ1-3, with unresolved D. Trimming left V 3 bases short and J 2 bases short, with 8 bases between. Germline lookup yields CDR1 MNHEY and CDR2 SMNVEV (reference sequence). The CDR3 totals 14 residues.

This clonotype was picked up many times. The chain recombines TRBV28 with TRBJ1-5; no clear D gene. CDR1 MDHEN and CDR2 SYDVKM come from the germline V gene. This CDR3 has 15 amino acids. Trimming shortened V by 1 base and J by 4 bases, and 11 bases separated the two germline ends. CDR3 in DNA: TGTGCCAGCAGTTTATACCGGGAGATGAATCAGCCCCAGCATTTT. As protein: CASSLYREMNQPQHF.

This clonotype occurred many times. The chain combines TRBV20-1 with TRBJ2-7; no definite D call. With 6 bases removed from V and 6 bases from J, the gap between germline ends came to 9 bases. Looked up from germline, CDR1 is DFQATT and CDR2 is SNEGSKA (reference sequence). This CDR3 comprises 10 residues. The CDR3 DNA sequence: TGCAGTGCCATAGTTCGCGAGCAGTACTTC. Amino acid sequence: CSAIVREQYF.

This chain connects TRBV5-4 to TRBJ2-5; TRBD2 matches at 7 bases. This CDR3 has 14 amino acids. V was clipped by 5 bases and J by 1 base; unmatched bases: 5. Germline assignment: CDR1 SGHNT and CDR2 YYREEE (reference sequence). The CDR3 DNA reads as TGTGCCAGCAGTGCCGCTAGCGGCCAAGAGACCCAGTACTTC. Translating gives CASSAASGQETQYF.

The chain links TRBV19 to TRBJ2-3; 7 positions agree with TRBD2. Germline V gives CDR1 LNHDA, CDR2 SQIVND (reference sequence). The V gene end was trimmed by 3 bases and the J gene end by 2 bases; junction bases not matched to a gene: 2. There are 14 residues in the CDR3. The CDR3 protein is CASSIGGTTDTQYF. The CDR3 DNA sequence: TGTGCCAGTAGTATCGGGGGGACCACAGATACGCAGTATTTT. Looking up the rest from reference TRBV19 and TRBJ2-3 gives the full variable domain: DGGITQSPKYLFRKEGQNVTLSCEQNLNHDAMYWYRQDPGQGLRLIYYSQIVNDFQKGDIAEGYSVSREKKESFPLTVTSAQKNPTAFYLCASSIGGTTDTQYFGPGTRLTVL.

This clonotype was counted ten times or more. The gene calls are TRBV7-6 and TRBJ1-6; perhaps TRBD1 as D (6 bases). Germline V gene data show CDR1 as SGHVS and CDR2 as FNYEAQ. The germline V and J ends were trimmed by 3 bases and 5 bases, with 8 bases remaining between them. The CDR3 contains 14 residues. CDR3 coding DNA: TGTGCCAGCAGCTTGCGGACAGATAATTCACCCCTCCACTTT. Its protein is CASSLRTDNSPLHF.

In regard to this clonotype: A much larger clone lies a single base off, so this may be a read error. The J gene is TRBJ2-7, the V gene TRBV12-3 or TRBV12-4, with 7 bases fitting TRBD2. The length of the CDR3 is 14 residues. The junction had 7 bases not matched to a gene; V was cut back by 6 bases and J by 2 bases. The CDR3 coding sequence is TGTGCCAGCAGCCGAAGCGGGAAGGCCTACGAGCAGTACTTC. It specifies CASSRSGKAYEQYF.

This clonotype was detected a few times. Being one base from a much bigger clone, this may be a read error. The chain carries TRBV29-1 and TRBJ1-4; D may be TRBD1 (6 bases). This CDR3 contains 13 residues. Germline lookup yields CDR1 SQVTM and CDR2 ANQGSEA. CDR3 in amino acids: CGVTWTENEKLFF. The CDR3 nucleotides read TGCGGCGTTACTTGGACAGAGAATGAAAAACTGTTTTTT.

CDR3 amino acids: CASSLTSGQETQYF. The CDR3 coding sequence is TGTGCCAGCAGTTTGACTAGCGGACAAGAGACCCAGTACTTC. The chain employs TRBV27 and TRBJ2-5; 9 bases fit TRBD2. Germline CDR1 and CDR2: MNHEY and SMNVEV (reference sequence). CDR3 length equals 14 residues. V shed 3 bases, J shed 2 bases, and the junction held 1 base outside the gene matches.

This clonotype was counted a few times. At one end the junction does not follow the germline gene, possibly because of a read error. The V call is TRBV5-3, the J call TRBJ1-4; the match to TRBD1 covers 7 bases. TRBV5-3 qualifies as an ORF whose function is uncertain. CDR3 length: 16 residues. The CDR3 region is CASSSTGVSTNEKLFF. In nucleotides, the CDR3 is TGTGCCAGCAGCTCAACAGGGGTATCAACTAATGAAAAACTGTTTTTT.

This clonotype has at least ten counts. The chain has TRBV4-1 and TRBJ1-2; 7 nucleotides align to TRBD1. The CDR3 sequence is 13 residues long. V was pared by 3 bases and J by 7 bases, with 5 bases of the junction left unmatched. Germline V gene lookup returns CDR1 MGHRA and CDR2 YSYEKL. The CDR3 here is CASSQGQTIGYTF. In DNA form, the CDR3 reads TGCGCCAGCAGCCAGGGACAGACCATTGGCTACACCTTC.

This clonotype was found a few times. V is TRBV9 and J is TRBJ2-2, with D possibly being TRBD2 (6 bases). There are 15 residues in the CDR3. V lost 3 bases and J lost 4, with 13 bases in between. Germline loops: CDR1 SGDLS, CDR2 YYNGEE. CDR3 loop: CASSEKGRITGELFF. In nucleotides, the CDR3 is TGTGCCAGCAGCGAGAAGGGGAGGATCACCGGGGAGCTGTTTTTT.

The V gene is TRBV10-3, the J gene TRBJ2-7, with 7 bases lining up with TRBD1. V lost 6 bases and J lost 0; bases outside the gene matches: 2. Germline-derived CDR1 and CDR2 are ENHRY and SYGVKD. This CDR3 has 13 residues. DNA for the CDR3: TGTGCCATCAGCGGACAGGACTCCTACGAGCAGTACTTC. The encoded protein is CAISGQDSYEQYF.

The CDR3 nucleotides read TGCAGTGCCCCCGGACTAGCGGGAGGTACAGATACGCAGTATTTT. The encoded protein is CSAPGLAGGTDTQYF. V gene TRBV20-1 combines with J gene TRBJ2-3, with 14 bases fitting TRBD2. Germline V gene sequence: CDR1 DFQATT, CDR2 SNEGSKA (reference sequence). V lost 6 bases to trimming and J lost 3 bases; unmatched junction nucleotides: 5. There are 15 residues in the CDR3.

This clonotype was counted at least ten times. The chain couples TRBV7-2 to TRBJ2-7, with 8 bases lining up with TRBD2. CDR3 length: 16 residues. Germline trimming cut 1 base from V and 5 bases from J; bases unmatched to any gene: 10. Looked up from germline, CDR1 is SGHTA and CDR2 is FQGNSA. CDR3 residues: CASSLGPAGVSHEQYF. The CDR3 nucleotides are TGTGCCAGCAGCTTAGGCCCAGCGGGAGTATCCCACGAGCAGTACTTC.

To note about this clonotype: A much more abundant neighbour one base away suggests this may be a read error. The DNA is left out, because the CDR3 cannot be placed on it with certainty; the CDR3 is given as TCRdb lists it. CDR3: CAWNVGQGSDTQCF. The chain couples TRBV30 to TRBJ2-3; TRBD1, the table's D call, was not compared with the DNA. From germline, CDR1 is GTSNPN and CDR2 SVGIG (reference sequence). The CDR3 is made up of 14 amino acids, end residues included.

The chain links TRBV15 to TRBJ2-7; 7 positions agree with TRBD1. J gave up 2 bases and V 8 bases, and 9 bases lay outside the gene matches. Germline V gene sequence: CDR1 LNHNV, CDR2 YYDKDF (reference sequence). The CDR3 is made up of 14 amino acids. CDR3 in DNA: TGTGCCACCGGACGGGACAGTTCAGCCTACGAGCAGTACTTC. It yields the protein CATGRDSSAYEQYF.

The chain uses TRBV6-2 or TRBV6-3 and TRBJ2-7, with 8 bases fitting TRBD1. This CDR3 comprises 17 residues. Germline loops: CDR1 MNHEY, CDR2 SVGEGT. Trimming cost V 2 bases and J 3 bases; bases outside gene matches: 12. In nucleotides, the CDR3 is TGTGCCAGCAGTTACGCCAAAGCCCGGACAGGGTTCTACGAGCAGTACTTC. Encoded protein: CASSYAKARTGFYEQYF.